Below, 7 T cell receptor beta chains from the same sample are listed, as sequenced in a study of control samples from healthy donors and cancer patients (TCRdb year 2020). The library was generated by the immunoSEQ multiplex PCR assay. This is the immuneACCESS table as TCRdb keeps it, with only in-frame sequences that have V and J called. A part of the clones is gone; compared with another copy, unresolved V genes explain less than half, and the rest is unexplained. This sample is represented by around 95,000 clones; around 85% of them were singletons. 19% of the sample is in the top ten clones. Sequencing used blood. The receptors here all came from a man aged 30 to 45 in good health.

This clone was seen more than once but under ten times. The chain links TRBV3-1 (or the pseudogene TRBV3-2) to TRBJ1-6, with TRBD1 identical over 10 bases. CDR1 LGHDT and CDR2 YNNKEL come from the germline V gene (reference sequence). Losses at the gene ends were 6 bases for V and 3 bases for J; bases not matched to a gene: 5. This CDR3 has 16 amino acids. CDR3 nucleotide sequence: TGTGCCAGCAGTCGACAGGGGGCGGACTATAATTCACCCCTCCACTTT. This sequence encodes CASSRQGADYNSPLHF.

This chain joins TRBV6-5 and TRBJ1-1; D perhaps matches TRBD1 (5 bases). The germline gives CDR1 MNHEY, CDR2 SVGAGI. V lost 7 bases and J 8 bases, leaving 11 bases between the germline ends. This CDR3 is 11 amino acids long. DNA of the CDR3: TGTGCCAGCACCAGGGTAGGAGAAGCTTTCTTT. This sequence encodes CASTRVGEAFF.

The chain carries TRBV7-6 and TRBJ2-7, with 9 bases matching TRBD1. After removal of 1 base from V and 2 bases from J, the junction contained 0 bases not matched to a gene. In germline, CDR1 is SGHVS, CDR2 FNYEAQ. The CDR3 totals 14 residues. The CDR3 loop is CASSLDRGPYEQYF. CDR3 sequence (DNA): TGTGCCAGCAGCTTAGACAGGGGGCCCTACGAGCAGTACTTC.

This chain joins TRBV5-1 and TRBJ2-3; D remains ambiguous. Trimming removed 3 bases from V and 5 bases from J, with 7 bases in between. CDR3 length: 12 residues. Germline V gives CDR1 SGHRS, CDR2 YFSETQ. The CDR3 loop is CASSYQGDTQYF. CDR3 sequence (DNA): TGCGCCAGCAGCTACCAAGGAGATACGCAGTATTTT.

The rearrangement uses TRBV7-2 and TRBJ1-2, with D perhaps TRBD1 (5 bases). Trimming pared 5 bases from V and 4 bases from J, leaving 14 bases between. Germline V CDR1 and CDR2: SGHTA, FQGNSA. CDR3 size: 14 residues. The CDR3 DNA follows: TGTGCCAGCAGCCCACGGGGGACTTTCTATGGCTACACCTTC. Translated, it gives CASSPRGTFYGYTF.

V and J are TRBV15 and TRBJ1-6; TRBD1 might be the D (5 bases). V dropped 4 bases and J dropped 7 bases, with 11 bases sitting between them. The germline CDR1 and CDR2 sequences are LNHNV and YYDKDF (reference sequence). There are 14 residues in the CDR3. CDR3 region: CATSIGGTNSPLHF. The CDR3 DNA reads as TGTGCCACCAGCATTGGAGGGACCAATTCACCCCTCCACTTT.

The chain links TRBV6-2 or TRBV6-3 to TRBJ2-1, with TRBD2 as a possible D gene (6 bases). Deletions cut 5 bases from V and 6 bases from J, with 32 bases between. The CDR3 is 20 amino acids. The V gene's germline CDR1 is MNHEY and CDR2 SVGEGT. This CDR3 is CASSGRAYSRTNSRGNEQFF. As DNA, the CDR3 is TGTGCCAGCAGTGGAAGGGCGTACAGCAGGACTAACTCTCGGGGCAATGAGCAGTTCTTC.